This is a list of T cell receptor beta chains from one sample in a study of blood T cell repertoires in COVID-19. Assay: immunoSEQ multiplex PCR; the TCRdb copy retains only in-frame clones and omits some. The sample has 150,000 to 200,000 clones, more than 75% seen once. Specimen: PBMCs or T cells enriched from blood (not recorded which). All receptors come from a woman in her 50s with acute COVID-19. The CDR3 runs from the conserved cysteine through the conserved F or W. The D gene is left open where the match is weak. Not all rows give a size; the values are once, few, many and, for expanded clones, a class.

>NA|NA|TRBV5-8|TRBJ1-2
CASSFNRHTPNYGYTF
TGTGCCAGCAGCTTTAACAGACACACCCCAAACTATGGCTACACCTTC
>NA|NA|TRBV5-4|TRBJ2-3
CASSFGVDTQYF
TGTGCCAGCAGCTTCGGGGTAGATACGCAGTATTTT
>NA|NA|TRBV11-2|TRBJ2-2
CASSLVPDTGELFF
TGTGCCAGCAGCTTAGTCCCAGACACCGGGGAGCTGTTTTTT
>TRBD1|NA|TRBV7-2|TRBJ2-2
CASSPRADRVNTGELFF
TGTGCCAGCAGTCCGAGGGCAGACAGGGTCAACACCGGGGAGCTGTTTTTT
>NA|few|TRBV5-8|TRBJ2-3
CASSSVEWAGSTDTQYF
TGTGCCAGCAGCTCGGTGGAATGGGCTGGGAGCACAGATACGCAGTATTTT
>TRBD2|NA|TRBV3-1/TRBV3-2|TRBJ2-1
CASSQGTSRPNEQFF
TGTGCCAGCAGCCAGGGGACTAGTCGGCCCAATGAGCAGTTCTTC
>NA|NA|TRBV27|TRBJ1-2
CASSNLQGLGGYTF
TGTGCCAGCAGCAATCTTCAGGGGTTGGGTGGCTACACCTTC
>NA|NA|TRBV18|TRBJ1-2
CASSPDSYGYTF
TGTGCCAGCTCCCCCGACAGCTATGGCTACACCTTC
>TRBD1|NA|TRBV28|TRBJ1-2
CASKNDDREGYTF
TGTGCCAGCAAAAACGACGACAGGGAGGGCTACACCTTC
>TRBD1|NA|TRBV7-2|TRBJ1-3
CASSSMGQGGNTIYF
TGTGCCAGCAGCTCCATGGGACAGGGAGGAAACACCATATATTTT
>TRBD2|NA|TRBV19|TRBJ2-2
CASRDYFSGELFF
TGTGCCAGTCGGGACTATTTTTCCGGGGAGCTGTTTTTT
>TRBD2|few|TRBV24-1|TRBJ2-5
CATSVAGPQETQYF
TGTGCCACCAGTGTAGCGGGGCCTCAAGAGACCCAGTACTTC
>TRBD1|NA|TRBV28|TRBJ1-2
CASSLVGGLRDGYTF
TGTGCCAGCAGTTTGGTAGGGGGCCTTAGGGATGGCTACACCTTC
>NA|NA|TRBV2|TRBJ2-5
CASSEHRLAGPGETQYF
TGTGCCAGCAGTGAACACCGATTGGCAGGGCCGGGAGAGACCCAGTACTTC
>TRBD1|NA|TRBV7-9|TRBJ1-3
CASSSRYGTGANTIYF
TGTGCCAGCAGCTCCCGCTACGGGACAGGGGCCAACACCATATATTTT
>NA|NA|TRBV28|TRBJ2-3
CASSLGAGTQYF
TGTGCCAGCAGTTTAGGCGCGGGTACGCAGTATTTT
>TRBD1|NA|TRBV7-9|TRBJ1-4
CASGVQGAGEKLFF
TGTGCCAGCGGAGTACAGGGGGCTGGGGAAAAACTGTTTTTT
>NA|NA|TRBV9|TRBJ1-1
CASSVRLVGDTEAFF
TGTGCCAGCAGCGTTCGCCTAGTAGGAGACACTGAAGCTTTCTTT
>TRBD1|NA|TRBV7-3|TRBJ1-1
CASSSDRAANTEAFF
TGTGCCAGCAGCTCCGACAGGGCCGCGAACACTGAAGCTTTCTTT
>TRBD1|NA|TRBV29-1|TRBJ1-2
CSVEGQRNGYTF
TGCAGCGTTGAGGGACAGAGGAATGGCTACACCTTC
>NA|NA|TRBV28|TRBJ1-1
CASSLGQGPAFF
TGTGCCAGCAGTTTAGGGCAGGGGCCAGCTTTCTTT
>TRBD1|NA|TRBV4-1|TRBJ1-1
CASSHPAGQGRLNTEAFF
TGCGCCAGCAGCCACCCCGCGGGACAGGGGCGCCTGAACACTGAAGCTTTCTTT